This is a list of T cell receptor beta chains from one sample in a study of neoadjuvant nivolumab and ipilimumab in lung cancer. Sequenced by immunoSEQ multiplex PCR; TCRdb stores in-frame clones only, minus some. The sample has some 26,000 clones, approximately 78% seen once; the top ten hold approximately 8.6%. The specimen comprised tumor tissue, sampled after neoadjuvant nivolumab, alone or with ipilimumab, at or shortly before surgery. These TCRs come from an adult with non-small cell lung cancer. Each CDR3 is given with its conserved first and last residue. The order of the fields is clone size, D gene, V gene, J gene, CDR3 DNA, CDR3 protein. The D gene is left open where the match is weak. Clone size is not always given. Where it is, it says once, few, many or a class for expanded clones.

NA	NA	TRBV5-6	TRBJ2-1	TGTGCCAGCAGCTTGGTCCAGGGGGGCACCTACAATGAGCAGTTCTTC	CASSLVQGGTYNEQFF
NA	NA	TRBV5-1	TRBJ2-2	TGCGCCAGCAGCTTCGGGACAACCCGGACCGGGGAGCTGTTTTTT	CASSFGTTRTGELFF
NA	TRBD1	TRBV30	TRBJ1-1	TGTGCCTGGGGGGACAGGGAAAGGTCGATGAACACTGAAGCTTTCTTT	CAWGDRERSMNTEAFF
NA	TRBD1	TRBV29-1	TRBJ2-3	TGCAGCGTTGAACTCAGGGGGATAGATACGCAGTATTTT	CSVELRGIDTQYF
NA	NA	TRBV2	TRBJ2-5	TGTGCCAGCATGACTAACTCCCAAGAGACCCAGTACTTC	CASMTNSQETQYF
NA	NA	TRBV30	TRBJ1-4	TGTGCCTGGAGACAGGGACAAAGGGAAAAACTGTTTTTT	CAWRQGQREKLFF
NA	NA	TRBV5-1	TRBJ1-4	TGCGCCAGCAGCTTGGGTCCAGGGAGAGCAACTAATGAAAAACTGTTTTTT	CASSLGPGRATNEKLFF
NA	NA	TRBV7-9	TRBJ2-3	TGTGCCAGCAGCTCCCCCCGGGGAAGCACAGATACGCAGTATTTT	CASSSPRGSTDTQYF
NA	NA	TRBV18	TRBJ1-5	TGTGCCAGCTCACCTAACAGGGATGGAAATCAGCCCCAGCATTTT	CASSPNRDGNQPQHF
NA	TRBD1	TRBV5-1	TRBJ1-3	TGCGCCAGCAGCTTGGGGGACAGAGTCTCTGGAAACACCATATATTTT	CASSLGDRVSGNTIYF
once	NA	TRBV6-5	TRBJ2-5	TGTGCCAGCAGTTACGGGCGGGCGGCAGTGACCCAGTACTTC	CASSYGRAAVTQYF
NA	NA	TRBV6-5	TRBJ1-2	TGTGCCAGCAAAACAGGGACCTATGGCTACACCTTC	CASKTGTYGYTF
NA	NA	TRBV7-9	TRBJ2-1	TGTGCCAGCAGCGCACGACTAGGGAGGCAGTTCTTC	CASSARLGRQFF
NA	TRBD1	TRBV9	TRBJ1-4	TGTGCCAGCAGCGTAGCTGGACAGGGAATAAGTATTGAAAAACTGTTTTTT	CASSVAGQGISIEKLFF
once	TRBD1	TRBV7-9	TRBJ1-5	TGTGCCAGCAGCCCAGGGACAGCACTTGGCAATCAGCCCCAGCATTTT	CASSPGTALGNQPQHF
NA	TRBD2	TRBV19	TRBJ2-3	TGTGCCAGTAGTACCCCTTCGGGACTAGAAGATACGCAGTATTTT	CASSTPSGLEDTQYF
NA	NA	TRBV11-2	TRBJ2-7	TGTGCCAGCAGGTCCCCGGGGCGGAGCTCCTACGAGCAGTACTTC	CASRSPGRSSYEQYF
NA	TRBD2	TRBV2	TRBJ2-1	TGTGCCAGCAGTGAAGCAAGCGGGAGCTCCTACAATGAGCAGTTCTTC	CASSEASGSSYNEQFF
NA	NA	TRBV10-3	TRBJ2-2	TGTGCCATCAGTGCAGTAACGAACACCGGGGAGCTGTTTTTT	CAISAVTNTGELFF
NA	NA	TRBV5-1	TRBJ1-1	TGCGCCAGCAGCTTGGGGGGGGCCAGCAGCTATGAAGCTTTCTTT	CASSLGGASSYEAFF
few	TRBD1	TRBV30	TRBJ1-2	TGTGCCTGGAGTGTCACCCGGGACAGGGGGCATGGCTACACCTTC	CAWSVTRDRGHGYTF
NA	NA	TRBV5-1	TRBJ1-2	TGCGCCAGCAGCTTGGACCCTACACGAGGGAGCAATGGCTACACCTTC	CASSLDPTRGSNGYTF
NA	NA	TRBV5-1	TRBJ1-4	TGCGCCAGCAGCCACAACAGGGCTCCTAATGAAAAACTGTTTTTT	CASSHNRAPNEKLFF
NA	NA	TRBV7-9	TRBJ1-5	TGTGCCAGCAGCTCGAGCAAAACAGGGAATCAGCCCCAGCATTTT	CASSSSKTGNQPQHF
few	NA	TRBV14	TRBJ2-3	TGTGCCAGCAGCCAAGATGAGGCGCGAACTAGCACAGATACGCAGTATTTT	CASSQDEARTSTDTQYF
NA	TRBD1	TRBV7-2	TRBJ1-1	TGTGCCAGCAACCAACAGGGGGCAGGTGAAGCTTTCTTT	CASNQQGAGEAFF
once	TRBD2	TRBV11-3	TRBJ2-7	TGTGCCAGCAGCTTCGGTAGCGGGAGGGCCTACGAGCAGTACTTC	CASSFGSGRAYEQYF
NA	TRBD2	TRBV10-3	TRBJ2-3	TGTGCCACGTCCGGGACTAGCGGAAACACAGATACGCAGTATTTT	CATSGTSGNTDTQYF
NA	TRBD2	TRBV4-2	TRBJ2-6	TGTGCCAGCAGCCCCAGGGAGGGAGGGTCTGGGGCCAACGTCCTGACTTTC	CASSPREGGSGANVLTF
once	NA	TRBV5-1	TRBJ2-7	TGCGCCAGCAGCTGGGACAACACTCCGTCCTACGAGCAGTACTTC	CASSWDNTPSYEQYF
medium-sized	NA	TRBV30	TRBJ1-2	TGTGCCTGGGCAGGTGGGGATGCCTATGGCTACACCTTC	CAWAGGDAYGYTF
NA	NA	TRBV10-2	TRBJ1-2	TGCGCCAGCAGTGAGTCCAGCCTTACGCCTGGCTACACCTTC	CASSESSLTPGYTF
NA	NA	TRBV14	TRBJ1-2	TGTGCCAGCAGCCAAGCCCGTGGGGCCTATGGCTACACCTTC	CASSQARGAYGYTF